This T cell receptor (beta chain) is from a study of response to subunit inactivated influenza vaccine. TCRdb processed the RT-PCR reads anew with MiXCR; each CDR3 protein has one entry. The sample lists under 950,000 distinct CDR3 sequences, 21% occurring once. Here the sequenced sample was PBMCs from blood, taken around 5 days after vaccination. This receptor was identified in a man aged 45-65 years who received an inactivated influenza vaccine.

The CDR3 reads CASGSLTSGGYNEQFF. CDR3 nucleotides: TGTGCCAGCGGCTCCCTGACTAGCGGGGGGTACAATGAGCAGTTCTTC. The chain carries TRBV5-5 and TRBJ2-1; 13 bases are a match to TRBD2. The V gene's germline CDR1 is SGHKS and CDR2 YYEKEE (reference sequence). This CDR3 is 16 amino acids long. J was trimmed by 4 bases and V by 7 bases; bases with no gene match: 8. Full variable domain (outside the CDR3, taken from reference TRBV5-5 and TRBJ2-1): DAGVTQSPTHLIKTRGQQVTLRCSPISGHKSVSWYQQVLGQGPQFIFQYYEKEERGRGNFPDRFSARQFPNYSSELNVNALLLGDSALYLCASGSLTSGGYNEQFFGPGTRLTVL.